The 2 T cell receptor beta chains reported below all come from one sample, sequenced in a study of breast tumors, draining lymph nodes, adjacent tissues. Samples came from axillary lymph nodes draining the breast cancer. Via MiXCR, TCRdb re-called the multiplex PCR reads, giving one row per CDR3 protein. The sample has some 120,000 distinct CDR3 sequences, about 20% seen once. Input material: axillary lymph node tissue. These receptors all come from a female donor with breast cancer. Some clones in this sample may be carry-over from other donors' samples.

This clonotype showed up many times. The V and J genes are TRBV2 and TRBJ1-6; D is undetermined. V was shortened by 8 bases and J by 10 bases, with 15 bases between the two germline ends. Germline V CDR1 and CDR2: SNHLY, FYNNEI. CDR3 length: 13 residues. The CDR3 sequence: CASLGISASPLHF. DNA for the CDR3: TGTGCCAGCCTTGGCATCTCTGCCTCACCCCTCCACTTT.

Points on this clonotype: This may be a read error, as it is one base from a much larger clone. CDR3 nucleotides: TGCGCCAGCAGCCCTGGACTAGTTTCAGATACGCAGTATTTT. Translated: CASSPGLVSDTQYF. This chain uses TRBV5-1 with TRBJ2-3; the match to TRBD2 covers 7 bases. The V gene's germline CDR1 is SGHRS and CDR2 YFSETQ. J lost 4 bases, V lost 4 bases, and 6 bases had no gene match. The CDR3 is 14 amino acids.